This TCR beta chain was sequenced during a study of T cells in Graves' hyperthyroidism and ophthalmopathy. Patients between 18 and 65 years old had hyperthyroidism, newly diagnosed and lasting under 2 months. This clonotype came up many times. Antigen unknown. Regions amplified from RNA transcripts were the TCR beta CDR3 regions. Researchers ran a first-round RT-PCR on the TCR CDR3 using the HTBI primer set. TCRdb recomputed calls from the multiplex PCR reads with MiXCR, one row per CDR3 protein. The sample has around 420,000 distinct CDR3 sequences, roughly 15% seen once. Germline V lookup: CDR1 SGHRS, CDR2 YFSETQ. The V and J ends lost 0 bases and 0 bases respectively, with 10 bases between them. This CDR3 region has 16 residues. General study findings and limits: Most clonotypes expanded in thyroid above 0.001 were likewise present in blood.

This receptor was taken from a woman between 18 and 29 years old with Graves' hyperthyroidism. The chain couples TRBV5-1 to TRBJ2-1; no definite D call. The sample was blood. The DNA of the CDR3 is TGCGCCAGCAGCTTGGGCGGCTCGAGCTCCTACAATGAGCAGTTCTTC. Encoded protein: CASSLGGSSSYNEQFF.